A selection of T cell receptor beta chains follows, all from one sample in a study of T cell repertoires in cytomegalovirus infection. TCRdb ran MiXCR on the reads and lists one entry per CDR3 protein. The table lists around 210,000 distinct CDR3 sequences, under 8.5% of them singletons. Input material: PBMCs. The receptors shown here come from a human donor in good health (CMV status not recorded). Some clones in this sample may be carry-over from other donors' samples. Both conserved end residues are part of each CDR3. A D gene is named only where the DNA matches it firmly. Rows give clone size only sometimes, using once, few, many, or a class for an expanded clone.

>TRBJ1-1|12|-|-|TRBV6-6
TGTGCCAGCAGTTACGAAAACACTGAAGCTTTCTTT
CASSYENTEAFF
>TRBJ2-2|15|-|-|TRBV11-2
TGTGCCAGCAGCTTACAGTGGCAGGGTGCCGGGGAGCTGTTTTTT
CASSLQWQGAGELFF
>TRBJ2-5|12|-|many|TRBV20-1
TGCAGTGCTATGATAAACCAAGAGACCCAGTACTTC
CSAMINQETQYF
>TRBJ2-1|16|TRBD2|many|TRBV6-2/TRBV6-3
TGTGCCAGCAGTTACTTTCCGGGGGGGGGGTACAATGAGCAGTTCTTC
CASSYFPGGGYNEQFF
>TRBJ1-5|17|TRBD1|few|TRBV7-9
TGTGCCAGCAGCTCCACCGATCAACAGGGGCCTTATCAGCCCCAGCATTTT
CASSSTDQQGPYQPQHF
>TRBJ2-4|16|-|many|TRBV11-2
TGTGCCAGCAGCTTAGTCCGGGCAGGGAATCGAAACATTCAGTACTTC
CASSLVRAGNRNIQYF
>TRBJ2-7|14|-|many|TRBV7-2
TGTGCCAGCAGCCCCGGACTGGTCATGGCCGAGCAGTACTTC
CASSPGLVMAEQYF
>TRBJ2-5|14|TRBD2|-|TRBV7-3
TGTGCCAGCAGCTTAAGACTAGCGGGGGGGACCCAGTACTTC
CASSLRLAGGTQYF
>TRBJ1-5|15|-|many|TRBV7-2
TGTGCCAGCAGCTTAAGTCCCTGGATGGGTCAGCCCCAGCATTTT
CASSLSPWMGQPQHF
>TRBJ2-1|18|TRBD2|many|TRBV20-1
TGCAGTGCGAGAGGGGGTTCTAGCGGGGGAAGGAATTACAATGAGCAGTTCTTC
CSARGGSSGGRNYNEQFF
>TRBJ1-2|13|-|many|TRBV7-9
TGTGCCAGCAGCTTAGAGACAGGTTATGGCTACACCTTC
CASSLETGYGYTF
>TRBJ1-1|14|TRBD1|many|TRBV7-2
TGTGCCGGTGCGGGACAGGGAACGAACACTGAAGCTTTCTTT
CAGAGQGTNTEAFF
>TRBJ1-1|17|TRBD1|many|TRBV9
TGTGCCAGCAGCGTAGAAGTCATAACAGGGGTGAACACTGAAGCTTTCTTT
CASSVEVITGVNTEAFF
>TRBJ2-3|14|-|many|TRBV20-1
TGCAGTGCTAGTCGCCAGGTTAGCACAGATACGCAGTATTTT
CSASRQVSTDTQYF
>TRBJ1-5|14|TRBD1|many|TRBV4-3
TGCGCCAGCAGCCATAACAGGGGATTTACGCCCCAGCATTTT
CASSHNRGFTPQHF
>TRBJ1-2|13|-|many|TRBV7-2
TGTGCCAGCAGTGTTGACACGTACTATGGCTACACCTTC
CASSVDTYYGYTF
>TRBJ1-1|15|TRBD1|few|TRBV9
TGTGCCAGCAGCGTAGGAGACAGGGCGAACACTGAAGCTTTCTTT
CASSVGDRANTEAFF
>TRBJ1-5|15|-|few|TRBV6-5
TGTGCCAGCAGTTACTCCAACGATCAGGGACAGCCCCAGCATTTT
CASSYSNDQGQPQHF
>TRBJ1-2|14|-|many|TRBV4-2
TGTGCCAGCAGCCAAGATACCACAGCTTATGGCTACACCTTC
CASSQDTTAYGYTF
>TRBJ1-2|15|TRBD1|many|TRBV2
TGTGCCAGCAGTGTGGGACAGCGCGCTAACTATGGCTACACCTTC
CASSVGQRANYGYTF
>TRBJ2-1|15|-|many|TRBV6-2/TRBV6-3
TGTGCCAGCAGTCCGGCCGGGGGACCGAGACGTGAGCAGTTCTTC
CASSPAGGPRREQFF
>TRBJ2-1|12|-|many|TRBV6-2/TRBV6-3
TGTGCCAGCAGTTACGCCGCGAATGAGCAGTTCTTC
CASSYAANEQFF
>TRBJ1-1|14|TRBD1|many|TRBV7-2
TGTGCCAGCAGATTAGACAGGGAGAACACTGAAGCTTTCTTT
CASRLDRENTEAFF
>TRBJ1-1|14|-|few|TRBV7-2
TGTGCCAGCAGCTTAACAGGGCGCCGAACTGAAGCTTTCTTT
CASSLTGRRTEAFF
>TRBJ2-2|16|-|many|TRBV5-1
TGCGCCAGCAGCTTGGAGGTCGGTTCGAACACCGGGGAGCTGTTTTTT
CASSLEVGSNTGELFF
>TRBJ2-7|17|-|-|TRBV4-1
TGCGCCAGCAGCCAAGTACTACCCGGGGCCAATTCCTACGAGCAGTACTTC
CASSQVLPGANSYEQYF
>TRBJ1-2|13|-|many|TRBV27
TGTGCCAGCAGTTTTGGAGGGAATAGGGGCTACACCTTC
CASSFGGNRGYTF
>TRBJ2-2|15|-|few|TRBV12-3/TRBV12-4
TGTGCCAGCAGTTCAGGGTTCCAGAACACCGGGGAGCTGTTTTTT
CASSSGFQNTGELFF
>TRBJ2-5|14|-|many|TRBV7-2
TGTGCCAGCAGCTTACGGCTAAGCCAGGAGACCCAGTACTTC
CASSLRLSQETQYF
>TRBJ2-7|13|-|many|TRBV6-1
TGTGCCAGCAACAGCAGGGGCGAATACGAGCAGTACTTC
CASNSRGEYEQYF
>TRBJ1-5|13|-|many|TRBV30
TGTGCCTGGAGTGTTGAGGGACCTCAGCCCCAGCATTTT
CAWSVEGPQPQHF
>TRBJ2-7|14|TRBD1|-|TRBV10-3
TGTGCCATCAGTGATCTACAGGGGGCGTACGAGCAGTACTTC
CAISDLQGAYEQYF
>TRBJ1-1|16|TRBD1|many|TRBV7-9
TGTGCCAGCAGCTTCCGGGACAGCCCATTGAACACTGAAGCTTTCTTT
CASSFRDSPLNTEAFF
>TRBJ1-2|12|-|-|TRBV9
TGTGCCAGCAGTTCCCTGAACTATGGCTACACCTTC
CASSSLNYGYTF
>TRBJ2-7|12|-|many|TRBV15
TGTGCCACCAGCCCAAATCAGGGAGCCACGCACTTC
CATSPNQGATHF
>TRBJ1-1|13|-|many|TRBV7-9
TGTGCCAGCAGCCTCGGTGAGTTGGCTGAAGCTTTCTTT
CASSLGELAEAFF
>TRBJ2-7|13|-|many|TRBV6-1
TGTGCCAGCAGTGGTTCCCGAGGCTACGAGCAGTACTTC
CASSGSRGYEQYF
>TRBJ2-1|12|TRBD2|-|TRBV28
TGTGCCAGCAGTTTCATGGGGGGGTCGGAGTTCTTC
CASSFMGGSEFF
>TRBJ2-5|14|-|few|TRBV7-2
TGTGCCAGCAGCTCCCATATGGGCCAAGAGACCCAGTACTTC
CASSSHMGQETQYF
>TRBJ2-3|19|TRBD2|many|TRBV7-3
TGTGCCAGCAGCAAAGGCGGGGGAAGCGGGGGGCGGGTCACAGATACGCAGTATTTT
CASSKGGGSGGRVTDTQYF